The T cell receptor (beta chain) under discussion was sequenced for a study of T cell changes during pregnancy in multiple sclerosis. Trimming left V 1 base short and J 6 bases short, with 16 bases between. Germline lookup yields CDR1 LGHNA and CDR2 YNFKEQ. There are 15 residues in the CDR3. The table came from immunoSEQ multiplex PCR; TCRdb's copy has only in-frame clones and leaves some out. The sample has tens of thousands of clones; roughly 90% are singletons. The clonotype was recovered from a female donor with multiple sclerosis, enrolled in a pregnancy study. The sequences come from CD4+ T cells from peripheral blood mononuclear cells, collected after pregnancy. The V gene is TRBV4-2, the J gene TRBJ2-7; D is perhaps TRBD2 (6 bases). The CDR3 loop is CASSQGGGEVAEQYF. In nucleotides, the CDR3 is TGTGCCAGCAGCCAAGGGGGAGGAGAAGTAGCCGAGCAGTACTTC.